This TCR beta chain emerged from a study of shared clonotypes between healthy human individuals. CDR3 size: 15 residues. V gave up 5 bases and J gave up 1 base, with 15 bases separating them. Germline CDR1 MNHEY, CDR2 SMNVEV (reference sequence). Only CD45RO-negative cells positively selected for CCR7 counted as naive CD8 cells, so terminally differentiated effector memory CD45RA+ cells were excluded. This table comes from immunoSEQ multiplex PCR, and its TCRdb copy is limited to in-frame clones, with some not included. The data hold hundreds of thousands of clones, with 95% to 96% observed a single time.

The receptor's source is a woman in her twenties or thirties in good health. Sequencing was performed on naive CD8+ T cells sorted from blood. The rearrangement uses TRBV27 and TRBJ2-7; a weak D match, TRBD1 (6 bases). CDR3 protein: CASSPRGAASYEQYF. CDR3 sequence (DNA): TGTGCCAGCAGTCCCAGGGGAGCAGCATCCTACGAGCAGTACTTC.